The next 13 T cell receptor beta chains were all read from a single sample in a study of blood T cell repertoires in COVID-19 (dated by TCRdb to 2018 to 2021). Library creation used the immunoSEQ multiplex PCR assay. TCRdb took this table from immuneACCESS and kept in-frame rearrangements with V and J called. Such tables lack part of the clones; where checked against another copy, unresolved V genes explain under half of the gap, and the rest is unexplained. Here the sample has approximately 50,000 clones; around 90% occur a single time. The biggest ten clones account for 6.5% of the sample. The sequencing sample was made of peripheral blood. These receptors were taken from a man aged 45 to 65 with active COVID-19.

This chain links TRBV14 with TRBJ2-3; no clear D. The V gene's germline CDR1 is SGHDN and CDR2 FVKESK. Trimming shortened V by 0 bases and J by 4 bases, and 20 bases separated the two germline ends. This CDR3 contains 18 residues. In DNA form, the CDR3 reads TGTGCCAGCAGCCAAGACAGGTTTTCCCACGGTATTTCAGATACGCAGTATTTT. Amino acid sequence: CASSQDRFSHGISDTQYF.

The CDR3 DNA follows: TGTGCCAGTAAGCGTGCTAGCGGCCACAATGAGCAGTTCTTC. Translated: CASKRASGHNEQFF. This chain connects TRBV19 to TRBJ2-1; 7 bases are a match to TRBD2. J gave up 5 bases and V 7 bases, and 8 bases lay outside the gene matches. Germline-derived CDR1 and CDR2 are LNHDA and SQIVND (reference sequence). The CDR3 consists of 14 residues.

This chain joins TRBV27 and TRBJ2-6, with 8 bases identical to TRBD1. CDR3 size: 16 residues. V shed 6 bases, J shed 2 bases, and the junction held 6 bases outside the gene matches. Germline-derived CDR1 and CDR2 are MNHEY and SMNVEV (reference sequence). The chain's CDR3 is CASRERTGTGANVLTF. The CDR3 DNA follows: TGTGCCAGCAGGGAGAGGACAGGGACTGGGGCCAACGTCCTGACTTTC.

This clone was detected a few times. The genes are TRBV7-9 and TRBJ2-3; maybe TRBD2 (6 bases). Deletions cut 7 bases from V and 0 bases from J, with 11 bases between. CDR1 and CDR2 from the germline V gene are SEHNR and FQNEAQ (reference sequence). The CDR3 extends over 14 amino acids. In DNA form, the CDR3 reads TGTGCCAGCACCGAGGAGGGGAGCACAGATACGCAGTATTTT. It specifies CASTEEGSTDTQYF.

The genes are TRBV11-3 and TRBJ2-7; D remains unclear. This CDR3 contains 11 residues. In germline, CDR1 is SGHNT, CDR2 YENEEA. V lost 8 bases to trimming and J lost 4 bases, with 9 bases between them. CDR3 DNA: TGTGCCAGCGTGCGTTGGTACGAGCAGTACTTC. Protein sequence: CASVRWYEQYF.

This rearrangement joins TRBV29-1 to TRBJ2-3; TRBD1 is a possible D gene (6 bases). V lost 0 bases and J 2 bases, leaving 15 bases between the germline ends. The CDR3 has 16 residues. The germline V gene has CDR1 SQVTM and CDR2 ANQGSEA. CDR3 loop: CSVEDWPGDATDTQYF. The CDR3 DNA is TGCAGCGTTGAAGATTGGCCAGGGGATGCCACAGATACGCAGTATTTT.

The gene calls are TRBV9 and TRBJ2-7, with D perhaps TRBD1 (5 bases). There are 14 residues in the CDR3. Germline CDR1 is SGDLS and CDR2 is YYNGEE. The germline V and J ends were trimmed by 4 bases and 3 bases, with 14 bases remaining between them. The CDR3 sequence is CASSPDSNYYEQYF. The CDR3 region has the DNA TGTGCCAGCAGCCCCGACAGCAATTACTACGAGCAGTACTTC.

The chain uses TRBV7-9 and TRBJ2-7; no clear D gene. There are 14 residues in the CDR3. The germline V gene encodes CDR1 SEHNR and CDR2 FQNEAQ (reference sequence). Trimming left V 0 bases short and J 6 bases short, with 12 bases between. CDR3 in DNA: TGTGCCAGCAGCTTAGCCCTTGAACAGTTCGAGCAGTACTTC. Protein: CASSLALEQFEQYF.

The chain has TRBV5-1 and TRBJ1-2; D ambiguous. In germline, CDR1 is SGHRS, CDR2 YFSETQ. CDR3 size: 15 residues. The V end lost 1 base, the J end lost 0 bases, and 10 bases lay between the germline ends. The CDR3 DNA sequence: TGCGCCAGCAGCTTGTCTGCCCCGGCTAACTATGGCTACACCTTC. Amino acid sequence: CASSLSAPANYGYTF.

The chain couples TRBV6-6 to TRBJ2-1; maybe TRBD2 (5 bases). The CDR3 is 16 residues long. The V and J ends lost 5 bases and 5 bases respectively, with 19 bases between them. Germline V lookup: CDR1 MNHNY, CDR2 SVGAGI (reference sequence). CDR3 coding DNA: TGTGCCAGCAGTCCGCCACCGGGCCGACTAAACAATGAGCAGTTCTTC. This sequence encodes CASSPPPGRLNNEQFF.

V gene TRBV3-1 (or the pseudogene TRBV3-2) combines with J gene TRBJ2-5; the D gene is possibly TRBD1 (6 bases). The V gene lost 8 bases and the J gene lost 0 bases, with 16 bases spanning the gap. The CDR3 totals 15 residues. CDR1 and CDR2 from the germline V gene are LGHDT and YNNKEL (reference sequence). This CDR3 reads CASVRIRGYQETQYF. The CDR3 nucleotides are TGTGCCAGCGTGCGGATAAGGGGGTACCAAGAGACCCAGTACTTC.

The CDR3 loop reads CASSTIAGVSTGELFF. The CDR3 DNA sequence: TGTGCCAGCAGCACTATAGCGGGAGTGAGCACCGGGGAGCTGTTTTTT. The rearrangement uses TRBV9 and TRBJ2-2, with 9 bases identical to TRBD2. The CDR3 runs 16 residues. Looked up from germline, CDR1 is SGDLS and CDR2 is YYNGEE. The V and J ends lost 4 bases and 4 bases, in that order; junction bases with no gene match: 8.

The chain joins TRBV10-3 to TRBJ1-6; D is unclear. CDR1 ENHRY and CDR2 SYGVKD come from the germline V gene. V dropped 0 bases and J dropped 10 bases, with 10 bases sitting between them. CDR3 length equals 14 residues. The CDR3 DNA follows: TGTGCCATCAGTGAGTCATGGGCACCGTCACCCCTCCACTTT. This codes for CAISESWAPSPLHF.